This T cell receptor (beta chain) comes out of a study of beta chain features in type 1 diabetes listed by TCRdb under 2018. For the wider study: Mean age, gender distribution, total cell number and subset yield were not different between patients and healthy donors. The study compared TCRB repertoires of sorted circulating CD4+ T cell subsets between recently diagnosed type 1 diabetes patients and matched healthy donors. Whereas all 30 or so donors provided naive and central memory subsets, regulatory and stem cell-like memory subsets were isolated from just 8 patients and roughly 8 healthy donors. A total of approximately 110,000,000 sorted cells were examined across all samples, and a strong correlation was observed between cell number per subset and RNA yield. Study-wide conclusions, independent of this receptor: PCR might favor shorter templates, but patient and control samples were amplified and corrected together, so any skew would affect both groups equally. Only small numbers of individuals were included in the HLA sub-analyses, which left unresolved whether HLA type had any influence on TCRB rearrangement. Because cDNA rather than genomic DNA was sequenced, highly expressing activated cells could have been over-represented, although no difference in activation and CD3 levels was found between groups. Naive, central memory and regulatory TCRB repertoires appeared more similar among patients than among healthy donors. Fewer insertions and more nucleotide deletions at VDJ recombination sites were observed in patients with type 1 diabetes, implying thymic rearrangement abnormalities. Type 1 diabetes patients showed a moderate but significant shortening of TCRB CDR3 length in all four CD4+ subsets.

The entire amount of isolated RNA was reverse transcribed using the High Capacity cDNA Reverse Transcription Kit, so the sequenced TCRB transcripts were expressed ones. Deep immunoSEQ sequencing was performed on naive, central memory and regulatory T cell samples, with an average of around 3.5 million total reads per sample. Sorted cells were lysed in RLT buffer and RNA was extracted with DNase-treated RNeasy Micro or Mini kits, depending on cell number. To prevent cross-contamination, every cell subset was processed on its own, while patient and healthy donor samples were processed together. The immunoSEQ multiplex PCR was used to amplify TCRB sequences from cDNA, yielding 87-bp fragments that span the CDR3 region. Sequencing of the amplicons was done on the Illumina HiSeq platform. Per the original workflow: Synthetic template baselines were used to correct PCR bias computationally, reads within Hamming distance 2 were collapsed, and singletons that could not be merged were discarded. Reads were aligned to IMGT to assign V, D and J genes, CDR3 length, and insertions or deletions at six rearrangement sites. Within each subset, clonotype counts were normalized to the number of sorted cells before true diversity and Gini coefficients were calculated with the tcR R package. The overlap coefficient, calculated on TCRB nucleotide sequences, was used to quantify repertoire sharing. Out-of-frame TCRB sequences from naive cells were analyzed as a proxy for the pre-selection repertoire. The clones in this table, taken by TCRdb from immuneACCESS, are in-frame only. Not every clone is retained; where verified, under half of the shortfall comes from an unresolved V gene, and the cause of the rest is unknown. V and J calls and clone size are as listed in that table; D and trimming were resolved from the DNA. This sample is represented by hundreds of thousands of clones; roughly an eighth of them were singletons. The top ten clones comprise approximately 0.043% of the sample.

From each donor, a single peripheral blood sample of about 110 mL on average was drawn into heparinised tubes. Using a panel that included CD45RO, CCR7, CD25, CD127, CD95 and CD27, naive, central memory, regulatory and stem cell-like memory CD4+ T cells were sorted on a BD FACSAria II. A purity above 95% was achieved for all sorted populations. PBMCs were separated immediately by Lymphoprep density gradient centrifugation and were stained directly, without being cultured. So that batch effects would be minimized, each experiment stained and sorted samples in pairs, pairing one healthy donor with one patient. This clone was observed a handful of times. It lacks a known antigen. Base qualities are not provided; no much larger clone lies one nucleotide away. Clipping removes 3 bases from V and 1 base from J, with 6 as the unmatched junction base count. Reading from cysteine to phenylalanine, the CDR3 counts 16 amino acids. The CDR3 DNA has 48 bases and is translated from base 1. The germline V gene provides CDR1 SGHDT and CDR2 YYEEEE.

This TCR was sampled from a man younger than 35 with type 1 diabetes. This chain joins TRBV5-6 to TRBJ2-2, with 7 central nucleotides matching TRBD2. The sample consisted of naive CD4+ T cells from blood. The cell subset or site label of this sample denotes: true naive CD4+ T cells. Here is the DNA: TGTGCCAGCAGCTCGTTACTAGCGCAGAACACCGGGGAGCTGTTTTTT. Its protein product is CASSSLLAQNTGELFF.